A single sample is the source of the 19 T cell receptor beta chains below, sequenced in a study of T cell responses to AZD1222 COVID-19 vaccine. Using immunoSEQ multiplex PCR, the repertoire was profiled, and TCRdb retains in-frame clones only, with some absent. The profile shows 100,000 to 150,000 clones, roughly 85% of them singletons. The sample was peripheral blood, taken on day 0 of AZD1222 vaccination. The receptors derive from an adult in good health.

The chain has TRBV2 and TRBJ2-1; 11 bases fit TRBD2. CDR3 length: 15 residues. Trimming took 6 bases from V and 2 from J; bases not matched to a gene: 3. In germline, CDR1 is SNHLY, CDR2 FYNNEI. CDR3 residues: CASSGGLAAYNEQFF. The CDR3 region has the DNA TGTGCCAGCAGCGGGGGACTAGCGGCCTACAATGAGCAGTTCTTC.

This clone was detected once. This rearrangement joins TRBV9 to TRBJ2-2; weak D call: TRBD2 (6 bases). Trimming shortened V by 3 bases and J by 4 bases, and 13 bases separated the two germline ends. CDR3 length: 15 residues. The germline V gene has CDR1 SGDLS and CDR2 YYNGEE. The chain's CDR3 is CASSATSLSTGELFF. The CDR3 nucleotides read TGTGCCAGCAGCGCGACTAGTTTGAGCACCGGGGAGCTGTTTTTT.

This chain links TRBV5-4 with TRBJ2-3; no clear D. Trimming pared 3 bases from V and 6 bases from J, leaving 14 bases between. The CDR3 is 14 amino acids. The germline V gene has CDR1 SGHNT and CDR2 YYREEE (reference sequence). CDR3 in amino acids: CASSSGHQADTQYF. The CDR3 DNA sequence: TGTGCCAGCAGCTCTGGTCATCAGGCGGATACGCAGTATTTT.

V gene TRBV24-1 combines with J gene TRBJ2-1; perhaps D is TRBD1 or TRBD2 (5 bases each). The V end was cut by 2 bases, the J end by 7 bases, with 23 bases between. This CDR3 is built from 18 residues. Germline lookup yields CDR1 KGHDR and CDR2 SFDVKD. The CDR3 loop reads CATSDSLDGSFWGNEQFF. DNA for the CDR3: TGTGCCACCAGTGATTCCTTAGACGGCTCCTTCTGGGGGAATGAGCAGTTCTTC.

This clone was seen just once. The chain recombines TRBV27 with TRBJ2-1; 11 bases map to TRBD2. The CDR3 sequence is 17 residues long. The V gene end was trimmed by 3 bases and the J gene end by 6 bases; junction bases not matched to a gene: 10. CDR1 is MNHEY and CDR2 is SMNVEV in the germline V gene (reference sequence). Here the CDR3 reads CASSFFRTSGSPNEQFF. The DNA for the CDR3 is TGTGCCAGCAGTTTTTTCCGCACTAGCGGGAGTCCCAATGAGCAGTTCTTC.

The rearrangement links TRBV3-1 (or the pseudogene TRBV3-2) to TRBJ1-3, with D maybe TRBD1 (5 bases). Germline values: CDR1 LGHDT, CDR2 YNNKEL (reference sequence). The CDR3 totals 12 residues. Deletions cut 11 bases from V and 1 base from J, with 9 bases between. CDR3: CAAGGSGNTIYF. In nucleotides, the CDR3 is TGTGCCGCGGGGGGGTCTGGAAACACCATATATTTT.

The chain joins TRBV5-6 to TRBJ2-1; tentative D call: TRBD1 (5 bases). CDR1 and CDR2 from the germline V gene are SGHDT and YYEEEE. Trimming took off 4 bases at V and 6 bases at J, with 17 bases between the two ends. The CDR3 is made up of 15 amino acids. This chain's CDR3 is CASSPQTVFGNEQFF. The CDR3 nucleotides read TGTGCCAGCAGCCCACAGACAGTGTTCGGCAATGAGCAGTTCTTC. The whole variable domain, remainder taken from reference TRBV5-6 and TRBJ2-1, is DAGVTQSPTHLIKTRGQQVTLRCSPKSGHDTVSWYQQALGQGPQFIFQYYEEEERQRGNFPDRFSGHQFPNYSSELNVNALLLGDSALYLCASSPQTVFGNEQFFGPGTRLTVL.

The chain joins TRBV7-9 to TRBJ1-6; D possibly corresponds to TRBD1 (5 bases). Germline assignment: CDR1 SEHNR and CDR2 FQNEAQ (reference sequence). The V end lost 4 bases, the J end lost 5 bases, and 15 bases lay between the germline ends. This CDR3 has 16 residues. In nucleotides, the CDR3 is TGTGCCAGCAGCTCAGATTCCAGGGAGAATAATTCACCCCTCCACTTT. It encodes CASSSDSRENNSPLHF.

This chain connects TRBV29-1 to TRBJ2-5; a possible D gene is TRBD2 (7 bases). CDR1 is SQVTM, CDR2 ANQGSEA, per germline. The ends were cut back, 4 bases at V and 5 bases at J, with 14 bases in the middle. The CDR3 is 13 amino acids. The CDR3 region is CSVAGGVSETQYF. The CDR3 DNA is TGCAGCGTTGCGGGGGGCGTCTCGGAGACCCAGTACTTC.

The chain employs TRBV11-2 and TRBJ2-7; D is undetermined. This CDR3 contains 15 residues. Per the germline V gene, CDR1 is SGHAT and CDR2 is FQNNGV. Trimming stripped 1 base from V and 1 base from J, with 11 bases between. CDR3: CASSLVLDPSYEQYF. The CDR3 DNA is TGTGCCAGCAGCTTAGTACTGGACCCATCCTACGAGCAGTACTTC.

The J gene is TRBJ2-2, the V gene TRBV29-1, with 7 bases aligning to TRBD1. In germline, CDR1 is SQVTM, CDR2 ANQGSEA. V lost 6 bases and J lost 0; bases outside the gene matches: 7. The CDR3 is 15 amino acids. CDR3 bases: TGCAGCGTGCATTCTCAGGGGGCGAACACCGGGGAGCTGTTTTTT. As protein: CSVHSQGANTGELFF.

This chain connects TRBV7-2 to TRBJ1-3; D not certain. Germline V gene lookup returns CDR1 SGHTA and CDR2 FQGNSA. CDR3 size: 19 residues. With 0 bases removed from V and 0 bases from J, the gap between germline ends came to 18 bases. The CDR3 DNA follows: TGTGCCAGCAGCTTAGCCATGGCACGGAGTCCGGCCTCTGGAAACACCATATATTTT. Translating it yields CASSLAMARSPASGNTIYF.

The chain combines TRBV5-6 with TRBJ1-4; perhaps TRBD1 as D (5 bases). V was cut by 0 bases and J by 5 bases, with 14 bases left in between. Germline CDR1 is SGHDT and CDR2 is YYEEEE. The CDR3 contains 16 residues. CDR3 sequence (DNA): TGTGCCAGCAGCTTGGGGACACCAGGAGAAAATGAAAAACTGTTTTTT. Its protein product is CASSLGTPGENEKLFF. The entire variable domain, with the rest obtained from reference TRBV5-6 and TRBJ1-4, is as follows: DAGVTQSPTHLIKTRGQQVTLRCSPKSGHDTVSWYQQALGQGPQFIFQYYEEEERQRGNFPDRFSGHQFPNYSSELNVNALLLGDSALYLCASSLGTPGENEKLFFGSGTQLSVL.

The DNA of the CDR3 is TGTGCCAGTAGTATTCCCTCGTCCGATACGCAGTATTTT. Amino acids: CASSIPSSDTQYF. The V gene is TRBV19, the J gene TRBJ2-3; unclear D gene. The CDR3 consists of 13 residues. Germline lookup yields CDR1 LNHDA and CDR2 SQIVND (reference sequence). V dropped 3 bases and J dropped 6 bases, with 10 bases sitting between them.

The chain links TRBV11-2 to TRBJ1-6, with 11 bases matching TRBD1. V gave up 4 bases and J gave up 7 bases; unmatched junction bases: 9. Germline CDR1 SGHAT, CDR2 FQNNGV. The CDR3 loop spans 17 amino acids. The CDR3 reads CASSSRTGGGRNSPLHF. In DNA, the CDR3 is TGTGCCAGCAGCTCGAGGACAGGGGGCGGACGAAATTCACCCCTCCACTTT.

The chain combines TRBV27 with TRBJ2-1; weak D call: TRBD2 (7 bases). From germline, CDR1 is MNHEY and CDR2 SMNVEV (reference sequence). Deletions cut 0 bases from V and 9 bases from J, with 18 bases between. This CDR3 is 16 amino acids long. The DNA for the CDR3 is TGTGCCAGCAGTTTATCTTTGGGGGGGGCGAGGATTGAGCAGTTCTTC. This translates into CASSLSLGGARIEQFF.

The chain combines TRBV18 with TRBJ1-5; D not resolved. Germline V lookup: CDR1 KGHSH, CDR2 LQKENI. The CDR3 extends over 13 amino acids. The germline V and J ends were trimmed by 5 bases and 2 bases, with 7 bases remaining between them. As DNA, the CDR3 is TGTGCCAGCTCAGCGGGAGGCAATCAGCCCCAGCATTTT. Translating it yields CASSAGGNQPQHF.

The CDR3 DNA follows: TGTGCCAGCCAAACCCCAGGAACTGGGACCGGGGAGTACTTC. It is translated as CASQTPGTGTGEYF. The chain is built from TRBV7-8 and TRBJ2-7; D possibly matches TRBD1 or TRBD2 (5 bases each). This CDR3 is 14 amino acids long. The V and J ends lost 8 bases and 11 bases respectively, with 25 bases between them. Germline V lookup: CDR1 SGHVS, CDR2 FQNEAQ.

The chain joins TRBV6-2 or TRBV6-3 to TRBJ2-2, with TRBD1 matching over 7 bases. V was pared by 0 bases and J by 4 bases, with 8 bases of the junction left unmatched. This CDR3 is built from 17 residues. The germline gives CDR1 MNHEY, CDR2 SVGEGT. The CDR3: CASSYSRGRRSTGELFF. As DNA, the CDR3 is TGTGCCAGCAGTTACTCGAGGGGGCGCAGGAGCACCGGGGAGCTGTTTTTT.